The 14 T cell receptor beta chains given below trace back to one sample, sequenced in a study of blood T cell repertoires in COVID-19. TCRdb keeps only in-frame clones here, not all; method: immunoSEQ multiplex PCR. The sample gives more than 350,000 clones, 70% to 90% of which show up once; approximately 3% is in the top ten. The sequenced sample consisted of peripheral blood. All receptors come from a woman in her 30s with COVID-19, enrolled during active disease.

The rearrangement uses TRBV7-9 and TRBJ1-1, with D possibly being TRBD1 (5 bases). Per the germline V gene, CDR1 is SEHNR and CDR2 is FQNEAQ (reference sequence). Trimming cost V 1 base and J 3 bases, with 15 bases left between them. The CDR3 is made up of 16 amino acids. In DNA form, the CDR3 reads TGTGCCAGCAGCTTAGGTGTTGGAGGAGGGGACACTGAAGCTTTCTTT. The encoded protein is CASSLGVGGGDTEAFF. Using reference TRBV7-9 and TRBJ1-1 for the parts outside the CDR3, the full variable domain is DTGVSQNPRHKITKRGQNVTFRCDPISEHNRLYWYRQTLGQGPEFLTYFQNEAQLEKSRLLSDRFSAERPKGSFSTLEIQRTEQGDSAMYLCASSLGVGGGDTEAFFGQGTRLTVV.

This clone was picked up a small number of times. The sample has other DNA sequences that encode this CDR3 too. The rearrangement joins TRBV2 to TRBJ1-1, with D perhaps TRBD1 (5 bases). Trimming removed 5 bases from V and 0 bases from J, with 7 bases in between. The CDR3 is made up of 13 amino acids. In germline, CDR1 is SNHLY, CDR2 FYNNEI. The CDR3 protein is CASSRQMNTEAFF. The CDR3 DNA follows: TGTGCCAGCAGTCGACAGATGAACACTGAAGCTTTCTTT.

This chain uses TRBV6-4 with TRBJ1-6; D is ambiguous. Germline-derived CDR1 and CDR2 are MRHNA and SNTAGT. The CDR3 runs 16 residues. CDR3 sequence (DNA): TGTGTGTTGAGAGCAGTGACAATAAGCCCACATTCACCCCTCCACTTT. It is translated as CVLRAVTISPHSPLHF.

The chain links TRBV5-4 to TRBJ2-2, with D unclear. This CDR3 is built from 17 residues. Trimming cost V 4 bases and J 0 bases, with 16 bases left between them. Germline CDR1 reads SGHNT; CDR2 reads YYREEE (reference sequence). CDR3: CASSLPTTSANTGELFF. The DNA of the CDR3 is TGTGCCAGCAGCCTCCCGACAACCTCCGCGAACACCGGGGAGCTGTTTTTT.

DNA of the CDR3: TGTGCCAGCAGCCCAAGGGGGGGGACAGGGAGCACAGATACGCAGTATTTT. This gives the protein CASSPRGGTGSTDTQYF. The chain carries TRBV7-2 and TRBJ2-3; 9 nucleotides match TRBD1. The CDR3 is made up of 17 amino acids. With 5 bases clipped from V and 0 bases from J, the junction kept 9 bases outside the gene matches. CDR1 and CDR2 from the germline V gene are SGHTA and FQGNSA.

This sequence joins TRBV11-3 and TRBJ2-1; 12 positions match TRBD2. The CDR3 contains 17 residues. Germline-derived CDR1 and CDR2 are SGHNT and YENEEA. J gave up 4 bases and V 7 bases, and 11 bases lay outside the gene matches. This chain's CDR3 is CASNPVATSGGYNEQFF. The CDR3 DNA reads TGTGCCAGCAATCCGGTGGCGACTAGCGGGGGATACAATGAGCAGTTCTTC.

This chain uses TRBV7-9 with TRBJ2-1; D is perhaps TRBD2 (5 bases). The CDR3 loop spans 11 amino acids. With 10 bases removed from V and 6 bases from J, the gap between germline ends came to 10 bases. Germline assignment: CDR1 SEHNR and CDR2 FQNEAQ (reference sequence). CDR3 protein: CANSRGNEQFF. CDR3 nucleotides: TGTGCCAATTCACGGGGCAATGAGCAGTTCTTC.

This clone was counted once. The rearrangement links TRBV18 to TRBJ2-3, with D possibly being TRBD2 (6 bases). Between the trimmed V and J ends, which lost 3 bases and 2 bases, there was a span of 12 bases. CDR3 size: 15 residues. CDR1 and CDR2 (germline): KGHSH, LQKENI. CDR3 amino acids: CASSPLGTPTDTQYF. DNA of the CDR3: TGTGCCAGCTCACCTTTAGGGACTCCCACAGATACGCAGTATTTT.

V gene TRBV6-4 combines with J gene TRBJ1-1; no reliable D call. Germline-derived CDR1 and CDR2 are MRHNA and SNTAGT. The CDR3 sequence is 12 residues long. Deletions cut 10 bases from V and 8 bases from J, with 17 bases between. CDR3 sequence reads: CATEGLSGEAFF. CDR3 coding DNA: TGTGCCACCGAGGGTTTGTCCGGGGAAGCTTTCTTT.

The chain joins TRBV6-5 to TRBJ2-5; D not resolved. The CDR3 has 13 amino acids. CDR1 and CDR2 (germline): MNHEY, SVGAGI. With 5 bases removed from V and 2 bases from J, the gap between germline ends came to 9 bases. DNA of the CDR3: TGTGCCAGCAGTACCGTGCAGCAAGAGACCCAGTACTTC. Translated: CASSTVQQETQYF.

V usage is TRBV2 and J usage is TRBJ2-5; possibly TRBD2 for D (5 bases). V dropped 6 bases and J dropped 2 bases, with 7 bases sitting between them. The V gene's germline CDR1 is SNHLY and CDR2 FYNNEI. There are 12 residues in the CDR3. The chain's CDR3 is CASSGDQETQYF. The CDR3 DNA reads TGTGCCAGCAGCGGGGATCAAGAGACCCAGTACTTC.

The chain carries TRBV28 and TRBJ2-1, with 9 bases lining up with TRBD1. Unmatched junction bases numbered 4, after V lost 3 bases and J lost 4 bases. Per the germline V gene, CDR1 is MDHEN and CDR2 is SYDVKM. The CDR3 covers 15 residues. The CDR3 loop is CASSFGTGLYNEQFF. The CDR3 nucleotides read TGTGCCAGCAGTTTTGGGACAGGGCTTTACAATGAGCAGTTCTTC.

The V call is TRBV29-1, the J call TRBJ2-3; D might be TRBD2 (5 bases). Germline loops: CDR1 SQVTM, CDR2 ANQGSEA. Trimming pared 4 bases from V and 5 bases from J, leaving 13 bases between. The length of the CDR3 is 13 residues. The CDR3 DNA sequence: TGCAGCGTTGGGAGGCAGCCTGGAGATACGCAGTATTTT. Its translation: CSVGRQPGDTQYF.

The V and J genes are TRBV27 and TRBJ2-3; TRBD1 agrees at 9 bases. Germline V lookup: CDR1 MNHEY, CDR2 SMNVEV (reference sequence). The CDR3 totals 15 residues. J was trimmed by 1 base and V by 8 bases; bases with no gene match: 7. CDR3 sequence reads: CASSWGDRGTDTQYF. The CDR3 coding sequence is TGTGCCAGCTCGTGGGGGGACAGGGGCACAGATACGCAGTATTTT.